The clone carrying this T cell receptor beta chain was detected only a few times. From the 5' RACE reads, TCRdb called clonotypes with MiXCR, one entry per CDR3 protein. The sample carries under 150,000 distinct CDR3 sequences, roughly a tenth recorded once. Time point meaning: blood at routine non-recurrence follow-up after resection. These data come from a study of spatial heterogeneity in lung cancer. Looking at the study overall: Follow-up PBMC specimens underwent sequencing when available; their median timing was approximately two years after resection.

The CDR3 contains 13 residues. CDR1 is SEHNR and CDR2 is FQNEAQ in the germline V gene (reference sequence). V was pared by 1 base and J by 9 bases, with 12 bases between. The sample consisted of PBMCs, taken at follow-up. This clonotype was sampled from a female donor with early-stage non-small cell lung cancer. V and J are TRBV7-9 and TRBJ2-5, with TRBD2 as a possible D gene (6 bases). The CDR3 protein is CASSLEEGSAQYF. The CDR3 DNA sequence: TGTGCCAGCAGCTTAGAGGAGGGGTCGGCCCAGTACTTC.